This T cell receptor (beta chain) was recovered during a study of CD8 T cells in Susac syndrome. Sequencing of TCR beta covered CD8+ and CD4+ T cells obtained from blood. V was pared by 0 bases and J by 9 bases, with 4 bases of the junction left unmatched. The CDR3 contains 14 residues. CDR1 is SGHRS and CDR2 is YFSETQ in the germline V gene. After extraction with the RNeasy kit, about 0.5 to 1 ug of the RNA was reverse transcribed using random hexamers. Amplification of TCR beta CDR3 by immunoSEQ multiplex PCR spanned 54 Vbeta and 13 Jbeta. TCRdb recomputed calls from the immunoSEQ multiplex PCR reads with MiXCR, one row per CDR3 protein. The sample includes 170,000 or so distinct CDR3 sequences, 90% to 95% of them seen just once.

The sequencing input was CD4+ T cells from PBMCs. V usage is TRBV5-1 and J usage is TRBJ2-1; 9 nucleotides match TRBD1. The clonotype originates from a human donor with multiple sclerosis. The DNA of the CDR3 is TGCGCCAGCAGCTTGGTACAGGGGGCTGGTGAGCAGTTCTTC. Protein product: CASSLVQGAGEQFF.